These 20 T cell receptor beta chains were sequenced from one sample in a study of T cells after yellow fever vaccination. From the 5' RACE reads, TCRdb called clonotypes with MiXCR, one entry per CDR3 protein. The profile shows some 670,000 distinct CDR3 sequences, approximately 13% of them singletons. Sequencing used PBMCs, obtained on the day of the yellow fever booster vaccination. The receptors stem from a man aged 25-45 years who received the YFV17D yellow fever vaccine.

In its sample, this clonotype was seen a few times. The chain joins TRBV28 to TRBJ2-5, with 10 nucleotides matching TRBD1. V dropped 3 bases and J dropped 3; count of bases not matched to a gene: 4. CDR3 length: 15 amino acids. Germline assignment: CDR1 MDHEN and CDR2 SYDVKM. The chain's CDR3 is CASSFGTGVKETQYF. The CDR3 DNA reads TGTGCCAGCAGTTTTGGGACAGGGGTTAAAGAGACCCAGTACTTC.

This chain connects TRBV15 to TRBJ2-7; the D gene could be TRBD1 or TRBD2 (5 bases each). The CDR3 totals 16 residues. Germline CDR1 reads LNHNV; CDR2 reads YYDKDF (reference sequence). V lost 0 bases, J lost 3 bases, and 15 bases lay in between. The CDR3 here is CATSRDGAERYYEQYF. CDR3 DNA: TGTGCCACCAGCAGAGACGGGGCGGAGAGATACTACGAGCAGTACTTC.

This clonotype appeared a few times. V usage is TRBV12-3 or TRBV12-4 and J usage is TRBJ2-5, with 8 bases aligning to TRBD1. This CDR3 contains 15 residues. Losses at the gene ends were 8 bases for V and 0 bases for J; bases not matched to a gene: 8. The CDR3 region is CASPPGTGYQETQYF. The CDR3, as DNA: TGTGCCAGCCCTCCGGGGACAGGTTACCAAGAGACCCAGTACTTC.

The chain links TRBV20-1 to TRBJ1-2; TRBD1 might be the D (6 bases). The CDR3 is 15 residues long. Germline lookup yields CDR1 DFQATT and CDR2 SNEGSKA (reference sequence). V was cut by 0 bases and J by 4 bases, with 15 bases left in between. CDR3 sequence: CSARDAAGASYGYTF. The CDR3 nucleotides are TGCAGTGCTAGAGATGCGGCAGGGGCCTCCTATGGCTACACCTTC.

This clonotype came up many times. The genes are TRBV2 and TRBJ2-1; 7 nucleotides line up with TRBD2. The CDR3 runs to 16 residues. After removal of 7 bases from V and 6 bases from J, the junction contained 15 bases not matched to a gene. Germline V gene lookup returns CDR1 SNHLY and CDR2 FYNNEI. CDR3 loop: CASNSLTGGLPNEQFF. The CDR3 DNA sequence: TGTGCCAGCAACTCCTTAACGGGGGGTTTGCCCAATGAGCAGTTCTTC. Complete variable domain (other parts from reference TRBV2 and TRBJ2-1): EPEVTQTPSHQVTQMGQEVILRCVPISNHLYFYWYRQILGQKVEFLVSFYNNEISEKSEIFDDQFSVERPDGSNFTLKIRSTKLEDSAMYFCASNSLTGGLPNEQFFGPGTRLTVL.

Regarding this clonotype: The junction departs from germline at one end; a sequencing error may be responsible. The chain carries TRBV2 and TRBJ1-2; TRBD1 is a possible D gene (6 bases). The CDR3 extends over 13 amino acids. Germline V CDR1 and CDR2: SNHLY, FYNNEI. The CDR3 region is CAVEDSPNHGYTF. The CDR3 nucleotides read TGTGCCGTTGAGGACAGCCCTAACCATGGCTACACCTTC.

This clonotype was observed a handful of times. The chain links TRBV7-2 to TRBJ2-2; 7 bases match TRBD1. V shed 5 bases, J shed 7 bases, and the junction held 10 bases outside the gene matches. There are 15 residues in the CDR3. CDR1 and CDR2 (germline): SGHTA, FQGNSA. CDR3 in DNA: TGTGCCAGCAGCCTTTCCGGGACAGTTTTCGGGGAGCTGTTTTTT. Protein product: CASSLSGTVFGELFF.

The chain links TRBV12-3 or TRBV12-4 to TRBJ2-2; D unresolved. This CDR3 contains 14 residues. V shed 4 bases and J shed 5 bases, with 11 bases lying between them. The CDR3: CASSYVAATGELFF. The CDR3 DNA reads TGTGCCAGCAGTTATGTGGCAGCAACCGGGGAGCTGTTTTTT.

This clonotype showed up just a few times. The chain recombines TRBV28 with TRBJ2-5, with 12 bases aligning to TRBD2. J lost 4 bases, V lost 4 bases, and 13 bases had no gene match. This CDR3 is 18 amino acids long. Germline loops: CDR1 MDHEN, CDR2 SYDVKM. The CDR3 protein is CASSSSGLAGRRGETQYF. Written as DNA, the CDR3 is TGTGCCAGCAGTTCGTCAGGACTAGCGGGAAGGCGGGGAGAGACCCAGTACTTC.

In its sample, this clonotype was seen many times. This chain links TRBV7-2 with TRBJ2-5; possible D gene TRBD2, 5 bases. With 4 bases removed from V and 4 bases from J, the gap between germline ends came to 10 bases. The CDR3 has 13 residues. Germline CDR1 and CDR2: SGHTA and FQGNSA. CDR3 protein: CASSSGRGETQYF. CDR3 nucleotide sequence: TGTGCCAGCAGCTCCGGACGGGGAGAGACCCAGTACTTC.

The sample holds a few counts of this clonotype. The V gene is TRBV25-1, the J gene TRBJ1-1; D may be TRBD1 (6 bases). The CDR3 length is 15 residues. Trimming shortened V by 6 bases and J by 1 base, and 15 bases separated the two germline ends. From germline, CDR1 is MGHDK and CDR2 SYGVNS. The CDR3 here is CASRSNPGQNTEAFF. CDR3 nucleotides: TGTGCCAGCAGATCAAATCCGGGACAGAACACTGAAGCTTTCTTT.

This clonotype was picked up a small number of times. This sequence joins TRBV29-1 and TRBJ2-2, with TRBD2 matching over 10 bases. The CDR3 is 16 residues long. Germline values: CDR1 SQVTM, CDR2 ANQGSEA. V lost 3 bases, J lost 4 bases, and 8 bases stayed unmatched. The CDR3 nucleotides read TGCAGCGTTGAGGTCGTGATAGCGGGAGGCACCGGGGAGCTGTTTTTT. This translates into CSVEVVIAGGTGELFF.

The chain employs TRBV18 and TRBJ2-5, with 7 bases matching TRBD1. In germline, CDR1 is KGHSH, CDR2 LQKENI. The CDR3 covers 18 residues. The trim removed 5 bases at V and 3 bases at J, leaving 18 bases unmatched. The CDR3 spells CASSSRDSLTAVKETQYF. As DNA, the CDR3 is TGTGCCAGCTCAAGCCGGGACAGTCTTACGGCGGTCAAAGAGACCCAGTACTTC.

The chain carries TRBV7-6 and TRBJ2-3; tentative D call: TRBD2 (6 bases). The CDR3 is 15 amino acids. CDR1 and CDR2 (germline): SGHVS, FNYEAQ. Trimming cost V 5 bases and J 1 base, with 13 bases left between them. The DNA of the CDR3 is TGTGCCAGCAGCCGGGACTGGGGGGGCACAGATACGCAGTATTTT. The encoded protein is CASSRDWGGTDTQYF.

A few counts support this clonotype. The J gene is TRBJ2-1, the V gene TRBV12-3 or TRBV12-4; weak D call: TRBD1 (5 bases). The CDR3 runs to 16 residues. Deletions cut 1 base from V and 4 bases from J, with 14 bases between. The CDR3 nucleotides are TGTGCCAGCAGTTTAGGGTTGGGGCAAGGATACAATGAGCAGTTCTTC. Protein: CASSLGLGQGYNEQFF.

The chain combines TRBV29-1 with TRBJ1-2; D perhaps matches TRBD1 (5 bases). This CDR3 is 13 amino acids long. Between the trimmed V and J ends, which lost 7 bases and 9 bases, there was a span of 21 bases. Per the germline V gene, CDR1 is SQVTM and CDR2 is ANQGSEA. The DNA of the CDR3 is TGCAGCGCCCGCACCACCGGGACGGCTAGCTACACCTTC. As protein: CSARTTGTASYTF.

V usage is TRBV14 and J usage is TRBJ2-3; unclear D gene. There are 13 residues in the CDR3. The germline V gene encodes CDR1 SGHDN and CDR2 FVKESK. V was trimmed by 2 bases and J by 4 bases, leaving 7 bases between them. CDR3 DNA sequence: TGTGCCAGCAGCCAACTAATACCAGATACGCAGTATTTT. As protein: CASSQLIPDTQYF.

This rearrangement joins TRBV28 to TRBJ2-2; D is perhaps TRBD1 or TRBD2 (5 bases each). The length of the CDR3 is 14 residues. Germline lookup yields CDR1 MDHEN and CDR2 SYDVKM. Deletions cut 3 bases from V and 5 bases from J, with 10 bases between. CDR3 DNA: TGTGCCAGCAGTTTCTGGGACGGGACCGGGGAGCTGTTTTTT. The encoded protein is CASSFWDGTGELFF.

This clonotype showed up just a few times. This sequence joins TRBV21-1 and TRBJ2-7; the table's D gene call, TRBD1, was not cross checked with the DNA. TRBV21-1 is a documented pseudogene. The CDR3 runs 17 residues. The CDR3 sequence is CASSIGTGRRASYEQYF. The CDR3 nucleotides read TGTGCCAGCAGCATAGGGACAGGGAGGAGGGCCTCCTACGAGCAGTACTTC.

The chain couples TRBV15 to TRBJ1-1; unclear D gene. Germline CDR1 LNHNV, CDR2 YYDKDF (reference sequence). The CDR3 spans 13 residues. Trimming took off 2 bases at V and 3 bases at J, with 7 bases between the two ends. CDR3 DNA: TGTGCCACCAGCAGAAAGTCTTACACTGAAGCTTTCTTT. This sequence encodes CATSRKSYTEAFF.